A single sample is the source of the 7 T cell receptor beta chains below, sequenced in a study of T cells in Graves' hyperthyroidism and ophthalmopathy. Authors of the study amplified TCR beta CDR3 regions from RNA transcripts. First-round RT-PCR with HTBI primers amplified the TCR CDR3 region. Each CDR3 protein gets one entry after TCRdb re-called the multiplex PCR reads with MiXCR. The table lists about 400,000 distinct CDR3 sequences, about 15% of them singletons. Sequences were obtained from blood. The origin of the receptors is a woman in her 30s with Graves' hyperthyroidism.

This clonotype occurred a few times. One base away lies a much larger clone, so this may be a sequencing read error. J is TRBJ2-7 and V is TRBV18; TRBD2 is a possible D gene (6 bases). CDR3 length equals 15 residues. Germline V gene lookup returns CDR1 KGHSH and CDR2 LQKENI. Between the trimmed V and J ends, which lost 3 bases and 1 base, there was a span of 13 bases. Written as DNA, the CDR3 is TGTGCCAGCTCACCGGGACTCCGAGAGTCCTACGAGCAGTACTTC. This sequence encodes CASSPGLRESYEQYF.

Ten or more counts support this clonotype. The V and J genes are TRBV27 and TRBJ1-1; D is unresolved. The CDR3 length is 13 residues. Germline V lookup: CDR1 MNHEY, CDR2 SMNVEV (reference sequence). V dropped 2 bases and J dropped 7 bases, with 11 bases sitting between them. CDR3 protein: CASSLMGAVEAFF. The CDR3 nucleotides are TGTGCCAGCAGTTTAATGGGAGCGGTTGAAGCTTTCTTT.

There are many counts of this clonotype. The chain has TRBV12-3 or TRBV12-4 and TRBJ1-3; possible D gene TRBD1, 5 bases. The CDR3 has 14 residues. Trimming took 6 bases from V and 0 from J, leaving 9 bases between them. In DNA, the CDR3 is TGTGCCAGCAGGACAGCGGCCTCTGGAAACACCATATATTTT. Translated: CASRTAASGNTIYF.

This chain uses TRBV3-1 with TRBJ2-6; possible D gene TRBD2, 7 bases. Germline loops: CDR1 LGHDT, CDR2 YNNKEL (reference sequence). Between the trimmed V and J ends, which lost 1 base and 1 base, there was a span of 14 bases. The CDR3 spans 18 residues. The CDR3 sequence is CASSQGRGAGSGANVLTF. As DNA, the CDR3 is TGTGCCAGCAGCCAAGGACGGGGGGCGGGTTCTGGGGCCAACGTCCTGACTTTC.

This clonotype came up many times. This rearrangement joins TRBV20-1 to TRBJ2-1; 7 bases are a match to TRBD2. Trimming removed 7 bases from V and 6 bases from J; junction bases left unmatched: 12. The CDR3 sequence is 14 residues long. Germline assignment: CDR1 DFQATT and CDR2 SNEGSKA (reference sequence). In DNA, the CDR3 is TGCAGTGTTAACCCCCCGGCGGGAGTCAATGAGCAGTTCTTC. Protein: CSVNPPAGVNEQFF.

At least ten counts were recorded for this clonotype. The genes are TRBV20-1 and TRBJ2-5; no firm D call. The V end was cut by 3 bases, the J end by 2 bases, with 13 bases between. The CDR3 covers 14 residues. The germline V gene has CDR1 DFQATT and CDR2 SNEGSKA (reference sequence). In DNA form, the CDR3 reads TGCAGTGCTAGGCGGCAGAACCAGCAAGAGACCCAGTACTTC. Its translation is CSARRQNQQETQYF.

This clonotype was seen repeatedly, ten times or more. The rearrangement links TRBV11-2 to TRBJ2-2; 8 nucleotides agree with TRBD1. The length of the CDR3 is 14 residues. With 5 bases clipped from V and 7 bases from J, the junction kept 6 bases outside the gene matches. Germline-derived CDR1 and CDR2 are SGHAT and FQNNGV. The CDR3 DNA is TGTGCCAGCAGCGTCGACAGGGGAGGCGGGGAGCTGTTTTTT. It translates to CASSVDRGGGELFF.